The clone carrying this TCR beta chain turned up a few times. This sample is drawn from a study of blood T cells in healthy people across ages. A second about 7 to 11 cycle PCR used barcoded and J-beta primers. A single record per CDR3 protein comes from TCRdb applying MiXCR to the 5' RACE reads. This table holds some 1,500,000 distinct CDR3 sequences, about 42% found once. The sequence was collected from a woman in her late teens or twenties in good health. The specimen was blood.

The CDR3 region has the DNA TGTGCCAGCAGCGTAGATACGGGGGGGCTTTGGGAGCAGTTCTTC. Translation: CASSVDTGGLWEQFF. The gene calls are TRBV9 and TRBJ2-1; 8 nucleotides agree with TRBD2. The J segment lost 10 bases and the V segment lost 0 bases, leaving 9 bases of the junction unmatched. The CDR3 is 15 amino acids. Germline V gene lookup returns CDR1 SGDLS and CDR2 YYNGEE. Drawing the rest from reference TRBV9 and TRBJ2-1, the complete variable domain is DSGVTQTPKHLITATGQRVTLRCSPRSGDLSVYWYQQSLDQGLQFLIQYYNGEERAKGNILERFSAQQFPDLHSELNLSSLELGDSALYFCASSVDTGGLWEQFFGPGTRLTVL.